The rows below give T cell receptor beta chains drawn from one sample of a study of cytomegalovirus exposure and HLA in healthy donors. Sequenced by immunoSEQ multiplex PCR; TCRdb stores in-frame clones only, minus some. The sample records 150,000 to 180,000 clones, 65% to 80% being singletons. Sequencing was carried out using PBMCs. The receptors derive from a man younger than 35 in good health and CMV-seronegative. The CDR3 runs from the conserved cysteine through the conserved F or W. A D gene is named only where the DNA matches it firmly. Not all rows give a size; the values are once, few, many and, for expanded clones, a class.

D gene: TRBD2; clone size: -; V gene: TRBV7-8; CDR3 length: 17; J gene: TRBJ2-2; CDR3 protein: CASPAGTSGFITGELFF; CDR3 DNA: TGTGCCAGCCCGGCAGGGACTAGCGGGTTTATTACCGGGGAGCTGTTTTTT
D gene: TRBD2; clone size: -; V gene: TRBV5-4; CDR3 length: 16; J gene: TRBJ2-4; CDR3 protein: CASSLPGGLAKNIQYF; CDR3 DNA: TGTGCCAGCAGCTTACCGGGAGGACTAGCCAAAAACATTCAGTACTTC
D gene: TRBD1; clone size: few; V gene: TRBV13; CDR3 length: 15; J gene: TRBJ2-7; CDR3 protein: CASSLGTGDSYEQYF; CDR3 DNA: TGTGCCAGCAGCTTAGGGACAGGGGACTCCTACGAGCAGTACTTC
D gene: TRBD1; clone size: few; V gene: TRBV15; CDR3 length: 16; J gene: TRBJ2-7; CDR3 protein: CATSNLSGQGSYEQYF; CDR3 DNA: TGTGCCACCAGCAATTTGTCGGGACAGGGGTCCTACGAGCAGTACTTC
D gene: -; clone size: -; V gene: TRBV28; CDR3 length: 15; J gene: TRBJ1-6; CDR3 protein: CASSLLIGVVSPLHF; CDR3 DNA: TGTGCCAGCAGTTTGTTAATCGGGGTAGTTTCACCCCTCCACTTT
D gene: TRBD2; clone size: -; V gene: TRBV7-9; CDR3 length: 14; J gene: TRBJ2-2; CDR3 protein: CASSLRGGTGELFF; CDR3 DNA: TGTGCCAGCAGCCTGCGGGGGGGCACCGGGGAGCTGTTTTTT
D gene: -; clone size: -; V gene: TRBV18; CDR3 length: 13; J gene: TRBJ2-7; CDR3 protein: CASSPPGGYEQYF; CDR3 DNA: TGTGCCAGCTCACCACCGGGGGGTTACGAGCAGTACTTC
D gene: -; clone size: -; V gene: TRBV15; CDR3 length: 18; J gene: TRBJ2-3; CDR3 protein: CATSRGSNREGGTDTQYF; CDR3 DNA: TGTGCCACCAGCAGAGGGAGCAACAGGGAAGGAGGCACAGATACGCAGTATTTT
D gene: TRBD1; clone size: -; V gene: TRBV7-2; CDR3 length: 15; J gene: TRBJ1-5; CDR3 protein: CASSSRQGFNQPQHF; CDR3 DNA: TGTGCCAGCAGCTCCCGACAGGGGTTTAATCAGCCCCAGCATTTT
D gene: -; clone size: -; V gene: TRBV5-4; CDR3 length: 12; J gene: TRBJ1-4; CDR3 protein: CAPKRENEKLFF; CDR3 DNA: TGTGCCCCCAAGCGGGAGAATGAAAAACTGTTTTTT
D gene: TRBD1; clone size: few; V gene: TRBV5-1; CDR3 length: 14; J gene: TRBJ2-2; CDR3 protein: CASSSTGVTGELFF; CDR3 DNA: TGCGCCAGCAGCTCAACAGGGGTCACCGGGGAGCTGTTTTTT
D gene: TRBD1; clone size: -; V gene: TRBV5-1; CDR3 length: 15; J gene: TRBJ1-1; CDR3 protein: CASSSGRQGNTEAFF; CDR3 DNA: TGCGCCAGCAGCTCTGGACGACAGGGGAACACTGAAGCTTTCTTT
D gene: -; clone size: -; V gene: TRBV7-3; CDR3 length: 17; J gene: TRBJ2-6; CDR3 protein: CASSLQGPNSGANVLTF; CDR3 DNA: TGTGCCAGCAGCTTACAGGGGCCTAACTCTGGGGCCAACGTCCTGACTTTC
D gene: -; clone size: -; V gene: TRBV9; CDR3 length: 16; J gene: TRBJ2-3; CDR3 protein: CASSSPGGSSTDTQYF; CDR3 DNA: TGTGCCAGCAGCTCCCCTGGGGGGTCCTCCACAGATACGCAGTATTTT
D gene: -; clone size: few; V gene: TRBV5-8; CDR3 length: 14; J gene: TRBJ1-6; CDR3 protein: CASELAGVGSPLHF; CDR3 DNA: TGTGCCAGCGAGCTTGCAGGGGTGGGGTCACCCCTCCACTTT
D gene: -; clone size: -; V gene: TRBV28; CDR3 length: 12; J gene: TRBJ1-2; CDR3 protein: CASRRQSYGYTF; CDR3 DNA: TGTGCCAGCAGGCGACAGAGCTATGGCTACACCTTC
D gene: -; clone size: -; V gene: TRBV7-6; CDR3 length: 15; J gene: TRBJ1-3; CDR3 protein: CASSLTARGENTIYF; CDR3 DNA: TGTGCCAGCAGCTTAACGGCCCGCGGTGAAAACACCATATATTTT
D gene: -; clone size: -; V gene: TRBV6-5; CDR3 length: 16; J gene: TRBJ1-5; CDR3 protein: CASSYSRSYSNQPQHF; CDR3 DNA: TGTGCCAGCAGTTACTCGCGGTCTTATAGCAATCAGCCCCAGCATTTT
D gene: -; clone size: -; V gene: TRBV6-6; CDR3 length: 11; J gene: TRBJ2-7; CDR3 protein: CASEGSVEQYF; CDR3 DNA: TGTGCCAGCGAGGGAAGTGTCGAGCAGTACTTC
D gene: TRBD1; clone size: -; V gene: TRBV27; CDR3 length: 16; J gene: TRBJ1-2; CDR3 protein: CASSHTRDSPPYGYTF; CDR3 DNA: TGTGCCAGCAGTCACACCAGGGACAGCCCTCCCTATGGCTACACCTTC
D gene: -; clone size: -; V gene: TRBV7-9; CDR3 length: 15; J gene: TRBJ2-6; CDR3 protein: CAGDTHRSGANVLTF; CDR3 DNA: TGTGCCGGGGACACCCACCGCTCTGGGGCCAACGTCCTGACTTTC
D gene: TRBD2; clone size: -; V gene: TRBV7-3; CDR3 length: 19; J gene: TRBJ2-5; CDR3 protein: CASSLGGASGGLYQETQYF; CDR3 DNA: TGTGCCAGCAGCTTAGGGGGGGCTAGCGGGGGCCTGTACCAAGAGACCCAGTACTTC
D gene: -; clone size: -; V gene: TRBV29-1; CDR3 length: 14; J gene: TRBJ1-1; CDR3 protein: CSVEEVRGDTEAFF; CDR3 DNA: TGCAGCGTTGAAGAGGTCAGGGGTGACACTGAAGCTTTCTTT
D gene: TRBD1; clone size: -; V gene: TRBV25-1; CDR3 length: 14; J gene: TRBJ1-6; CDR3 protein: CASSEGQGSLPLHF; CDR3 DNA: TGTGCCAGCAGTGAGGGACAGGGTTCTCTCCCCCTCCACTTT
D gene: -; clone size: -; V gene: TRBV5-1; CDR3 length: 12; J gene: TRBJ2-1; CDR3 protein: CASSLDLEGQFF; CDR3 DNA: TGCGCCAGCAGCTTGGATCTGGAGGGTCAGTTCTTC
D gene: TRBD2; clone size: -; V gene: TRBV7-9; CDR3 length: 15; J gene: TRBJ2-5; CDR3 protein: CASSLGLAYFETQYF; CDR3 DNA: TGTGCCAGCAGCTTAGGACTAGCCTACTTCGAGACCCAGTACTTC
D gene: TRBD2; clone size: -; V gene: TRBV4-1; CDR3 length: 14; J gene: TRBJ2-1; CDR3 protein: CASSQGTSYNEQFF; CDR3 DNA: TGCGCCAGCAGCCAAGGGACTAGCTACAATGAGCAGTTCTTC
D gene: TRBD1; clone size: -; V gene: TRBV5-1; CDR3 length: 16; J gene: TRBJ2-2; CDR3 protein: CASSLAGQGITGELFF; CDR3 DNA: TGCGCCAGCAGCTTGGCGGGACAGGGAATAACCGGGGAGCTGTTTTTT
D gene: -; clone size: -; V gene: TRBV27; CDR3 length: 14; J gene: TRBJ1-1; CDR3 protein: CASSFRRGGTEAFF; CDR3 DNA: TGTGCCAGCAGTTTCCGGCGGGGGGGCACTGAAGCTTTCTTT
D gene: TRBD2; clone size: -; V gene: TRBV7-9; CDR3 length: 17; J gene: TRBJ2-5; CDR3 protein: CSSSFRLAGAPQETQYF; CDR3 DNA: TGTTCCAGCAGCTTCCGACTAGCGGGGGCACCCCAAGAGACCCAGTACTTC
D gene: TRBD2; clone size: few; V gene: TRBV2; CDR3 length: 15; J gene: TRBJ2-3; CDR3 protein: CASRDLAGGTDTQYF; CDR3 DNA: TGTGCCAGCAGGGACCTAGCGGGGGGCACAGATACGCAGTATTTT
D gene: TRBD1; clone size: -; V gene: TRBV5-4; CDR3 length: 15; J gene: TRBJ1-4; CDR3 protein: CASSLADRGDEKLFF; CDR3 DNA: TGTGCCAGCAGCTTGGCGGACAGGGGGGATGAAAAACTGTTTTTT
D gene: -; clone size: -; V gene: TRBV6-1; CDR3 length: 13; J gene: TRBJ1-1; CDR3 protein: CASPDRVNTEAFF; CDR3 DNA: TGTGCCAGCCCCGACCGGGTGAACACTGAAGCTTTCTTT
D gene: TRBD1; clone size: -; V gene: TRBV9; CDR3 length: 17; J gene: TRBJ1-2; CDR3 protein: CASSVGSWDRARNGYTF; CDR3 DNA: TGTGCCAGCAGCGTGGGGTCGTGGGACAGGGCGAGGAATGGCTACACCTTC
D gene: -; clone size: -; V gene: TRBV6-6; CDR3 length: 14; J gene: TRBJ1-4; CDR3 protein: CASSYSSGVEKLFF; CDR3 DNA: TGTGCCAGCAGTTACTCCTCAGGGGTTGAAAAACTGTTTTTT
D gene: TRBD1; clone size: once; V gene: TRBV5-1; CDR3 length: 15; J gene: TRBJ1-4; CDR3 protein: CASSLGQGGFEKLFF; CDR3 DNA: TGCGCCAGCAGCTTGGGACAGGGAGGCTTTGAAAAACTGTTTTTT
D gene: -; clone size: -; V gene: TRBV7-9; CDR3 length: 14; J gene: TRBJ1-1; CDR3 protein: CASSPRTVVDEAFF; CDR3 DNA: TGTGCCAGCAGCCCGCGGACAGTCGTTGATGAAGCTTTCTTT
D gene: -; clone size: -; V gene: TRBV6-5; CDR3 length: 14; J gene: TRBJ2-1; CDR3 protein: CASSYPGVIGEQFF; CDR3 DNA: TGTGCCAGCAGTTACCCAGGGGTTATAGGTGAGCAGTTCTTC
D gene: -; clone size: few; V gene: TRBV5-4; CDR3 length: 12; J gene: TRBJ2-3; CDR3 protein: CASSSYTDTQYF; CDR3 DNA: TGTGCCAGCAGCTCGTACACAGATACGCAGTATTTT